This TCR beta chain originates from a study of T cell responses to AZD1222 COVID-19 vaccine. Looking at the study overall: Second doses that came at about 4 or about 12 weeks were put together. Findings of the study overall: Donors in the cohort were predominantly white British and more often female, and clonal diversity was possibly underestimated.

This CDR3 has 14 amino acids. Trimming at V came to 6 bases and at J to 5 bases, leaving 8 bases not matched to a gene. From germline, CDR1 is MDHEN and CDR2 SYDVKM. Sequencing used immunoSEQ multiplex PCR; TCRdb keeps in-frame clones, though not all of them. The sample holds approximately 150,000 clones; around 93% are singletons and the top ten take about 2.3%. Turning to this clone: Its target is not known.

Sequencing was performed on peripheral blood, taken on day 0 of AZD1222 vaccination. This chain links TRBV28 with TRBJ2-7, with 9 bases lining up with TRBD1. The TCR was taken from an adult in good health. The CDR3: CASRTGTGSNEQYF. The CDR3 DNA sequence: TGTGCCAGCAGAACCGGGACAGGGTCCAACGAGCAGTACTTC.